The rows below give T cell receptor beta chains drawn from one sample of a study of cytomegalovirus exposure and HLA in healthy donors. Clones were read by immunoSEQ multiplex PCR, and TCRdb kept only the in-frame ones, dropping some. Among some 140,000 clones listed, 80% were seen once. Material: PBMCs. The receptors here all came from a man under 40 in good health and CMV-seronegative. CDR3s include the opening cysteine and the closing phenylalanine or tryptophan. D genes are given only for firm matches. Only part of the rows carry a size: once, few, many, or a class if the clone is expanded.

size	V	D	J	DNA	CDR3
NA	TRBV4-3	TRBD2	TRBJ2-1	TGCGCCAGCAGCCAACCCCCCGGGACTAGCGGTATAATGAGGCAGTTCTTC	CASSQPPGTSGIMRQFF
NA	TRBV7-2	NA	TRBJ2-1	TGTGCCAGCAGATATGTAGGGCGGGATGAGCAGTTCTTC	CASRYVGRDEQFF
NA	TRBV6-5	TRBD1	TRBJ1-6	TGTGCCAGCAGTTTAACGGGACAGGGCAATTCACCCCTCCACTTT	CASSLTGQGNSPLHF
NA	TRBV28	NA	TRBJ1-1	TGTGCCAGCAGTTCCGCACGGAACCCGGGGACTGAAGCTTTCTTT	CASSSARNPGTEAFF
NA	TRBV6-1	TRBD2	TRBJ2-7	TGTGCCAGCAGTGACTTCTCTGGCGGGAGATACTACGAGCAGTACTTC	CASSDFSGGRYYEQYF
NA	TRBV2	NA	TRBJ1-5	TGTGCCAGCAACCCTGGACTCGGGCATCAGCCCCAGCATTTT	CASNPGLGHQPQHF
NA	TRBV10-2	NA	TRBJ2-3	TGCGCCAGCAGCCCTCAGGCGGATACGCAGTATTTT	CASSPQADTQYF
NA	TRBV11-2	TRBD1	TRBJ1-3	TGTGCCAGCAGCTTTCCGGGACAGGCTGGAGTCAAGCGAAACACCATATATTTT	CASSFPGQAGVKRNTIYF
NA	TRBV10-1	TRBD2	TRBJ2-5	TGCGCCAGCAGGGAACTCCTAGCGGGAGTTGGAGAGACCCAGTACTTC	CASRELLAGVGETQYF
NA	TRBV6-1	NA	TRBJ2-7	TGTGCCAGTAAAGCTTTACCTAGCGAGCAGTACTTC	CASKALPSEQYF
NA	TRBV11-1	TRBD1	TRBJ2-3	TGTGCCAGCAGCTTCCGGACAGGGGGCAGAGATACGCAGTATTTT	CASSFRTGGRDTQYF
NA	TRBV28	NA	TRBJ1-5	TGTGCCAGCAGTTCCGTCGACCGGGGTAATCAGCCCCAGCATTTT	CASSSVDRGNQPQHF
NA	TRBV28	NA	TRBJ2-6	TGTGCCAGCAGTTTTTCTGGGAGCACTGGGGCCAACGTCCTGACTTTC	CASSFSGSTGANVLTF
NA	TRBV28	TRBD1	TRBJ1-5	TGTGCCAGCAGCCCGGACAGGGTGGCAAGCAATCAGCCCCAGCATTTT	CASSPDRVASNQPQHF
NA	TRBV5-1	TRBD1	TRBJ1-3	TGCGCCAGCAGCTTAGGACAGGGGAACACTGGAAACACCATATATTTT	CASSLGQGNTGNTIYF
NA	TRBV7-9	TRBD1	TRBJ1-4	TGTGCCAGCAGTTCGGACAGGACCTTTGGTGAAAAACTGTTTTTT	CASSSDRTFGEKLFF
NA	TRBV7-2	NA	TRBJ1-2	TGTGCCAGCAGCTTATCCGCTAGACAGGCAGACTATGGCTACACCTTC	CASSLSARQADYGYTF
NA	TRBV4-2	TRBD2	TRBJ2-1	TGTGCCAGCAGCCAAAACCCCGTGACTAGCGGGAGTGGGAATGAGCAGTTCTTC	CASSQNPVTSGSGNEQFF
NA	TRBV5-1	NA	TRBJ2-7	TGCGCCAGCAGCTTGGGAGTCGGACTCTCATACGAGCAGTACTTC	CASSLGVGLSYEQYF
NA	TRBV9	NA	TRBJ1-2	TGTGCCAGCAGTAGCCTTTATGGCTACACCTTC	CASSSLYGYTF
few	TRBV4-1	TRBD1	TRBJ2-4	TGCGCCAGCAGCCCCGTGGGGGACAGGGGGTACATTCAGTACTTC	CASSPVGDRGYIQYF
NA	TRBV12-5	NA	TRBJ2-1	TGTGCTAGTGCGAAGACAGGAGGTTGGGATGAGCAGTTCTTC	CASAKTGGWDEQFF
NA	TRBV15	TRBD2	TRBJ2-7	TGTGCCACCAGCAGAACTCCGGGACTAGCGGGGGTCGCCTACGAGCAGTACTTC	CATSRTPGLAGVAYEQYF